These 18 T cell receptor beta chains were sequenced from one sample in a study of kidney transplant recipient with SARS-CoV-2 infection. Each CDR3 protein gets one entry after TCRdb re-called the reads with MiXCR. The table includes approximately 240,000 distinct CDR3 sequences, 25% to 35% detected once. The source was a blood sample, collected at baseline and between days 110 and 120 from a kidney transplant recipient. Receptor source: a male patient aged 25-45 years who had COVID-19 and was a kidney transplant recipient. Some of the T cells might come from the graft donor.

This clonotype came up once. It may be a read error: a sequence one base away is much more abundant. V and J are TRBV30 and TRBJ2-7; 12 bases fit TRBD2. Germline-derived CDR1 and CDR2 are GTSNPN and SVGIG (reference sequence). This CDR3 is built from 15 residues. The CDR3 DNA follows: TGTGCCTGGAGTCCTACTAGCGGGAGGCAACGCGAGAAGTACTTC. Translated, it gives CAWSPTSGRQREKYF.

This chain links TRBV24-1 with TRBJ2-3, with 12 bases lining up with TRBD2. CDR3 size: 16 residues. CDR1 and CDR2 from the germline V gene are KGHDR and SFDVKD. V lost 7 bases to trimming and J lost 7 bases; unmatched junction nucleotides: 11. CDR3 DNA: TGTGCCACCAGCGTCGCGACTAGCGGGAGATTACATACGCAGTATTTT. Its translation is CATSVATSGRLHTQYF.

For this clonotype: A much larger clone is a single base away; this may be a read error. V usage is TRBV5-4 and J usage is TRBJ1-2; D is ambiguous. Germline V gene lookup returns CDR1 SGHNT and CDR2 YYREEE (reference sequence). The CDR3 totals 16 residues. The V gene lost 6 bases and the J gene lost 4 bases, with 22 bases spanning the gap. The CDR3 DNA reads as TGTGCCAGCATGTTAAGCGTACCAGGAAGGACCTATGGCTACACCTTC. This encodes CASMLSVPGRTYGYTF.

This clonotype has at least ten counts. The V and J genes are TRBV12-5 and TRBJ2-3; D uncertain. Trimming removed 1 base from V and 3 bases from J, with 17 bases in between. The germline gives CDR1 LGHNT, CDR2 FRNRAP. This CDR3 is built from 17 residues. The DNA for the CDR3 is TGTGCTAGTGGTTTGGGAATCGGTCCTATGTCAACAGATACGCAGTATTTT. It codes for CASGLGIGPMSTDTQYF.

Many counts were recorded for this clonotype. This chain joins TRBV27 and TRBJ1-2; the match to TRBD1 covers 7 bases. Looked up from germline, CDR1 is MNHEY and CDR2 is SMNVEV (reference sequence). This CDR3 contains 15 residues. With 4 bases clipped from V and 5 bases from J, the junction kept 10 bases outside the gene matches. For the CDR3, the DNA is TGTGCCAGCAGTTATACAGAGGACAGGAGGTATGGCTACACCTTC. Protein sequence: CASSYTEDRRYGYTF.

Worth noting for this clonotype: This sequence may be a read error, since a much larger clone differs from it by one base. The rearrangement links TRBV4-3 to TRBJ1-5, with a possible D match to TRBD1 (5 bases). The CDR3 is 15 residues long. Germline CDR1 reads LGHNA; CDR2 reads YSLEER. CDR3 loop: CASSRGVNSNQPRHF. The CDR3 nucleotides are TGCGCCAGCAGCCGAGGGGTGAATAGCAATCAGCCCCGGCATTTT.

This clonotype turned up a few times. It may be a read error: a sequence one base away is much more abundant. The CDR3 end shows no conserved phenylalanine or tryptophan, and so a read error is likely. The chain joins TRBV12-5 to TRBJ1-2; a weak D match, TRBD1 (5 bases). V was clipped by 5 bases and J by 4 bases, with 23 bases between them. The V gene's germline CDR1 is LGHNT and CDR2 FRNRAP. The CDR3 sequence is 17 residues long. The CDR3 region has the DNA TGTGCTAGTGGTAGAGTAAATTTGCAGGGAAAGACCTATGGCTACACCCTC. It yields the protein CASGRVNLQGKTYGYTL.

Only a few counts were recorded for this clonotype. This sequence joins TRBV15 and TRBJ2-1; 7 bases are shared with TRBD1. The CDR3 is 14 residues long. Germline trimming cut 1 base from V and 8 bases from J; bases unmatched to any gene: 5. The V gene's germline CDR1 is LNHNV and CDR2 YYDKDF (reference sequence). In nucleotides, the CDR3 is TGTGCCACCAGCAGAGTGGTGGGACAGCATGAGCAGTTCTTC. It encodes CATSRVVGQHEQFF.

On this clonotype itself: A much bigger clone sits one base away, suggesting this may be a read error. The rearrangement links TRBV19 to TRBJ1-1, with a weak D call TRBD1 (6 bases). Germline lookup yields CDR1 LNHDA and CDR2 SQIVND (reference sequence). This CDR3 is 13 amino acids long. The CDR3, as DNA: TGTGCCGGTAGTGTTTCAGGGGTTAGTGAAGCTTTCTTT. This sequence encodes CAGSVSGVSEAFF.

This clonotype was observed at least ten times. The chain joins TRBV6-4 to TRBJ1-2; no definite D call. There are 17 residues in the CDR3. Trimming cost V 5 bases and J 4 bases, with 23 bases left between them. Germline lookup yields CDR1 MRHNA and CDR2 SNTAGT. CDR3 bases: TGTGCCAGCAGTTGCGGATCCTCACACGGAAAGACCTATGGCTACACCTTC. It yields the protein CASSCGSSHGKTYGYTF.

This clonotype was counted many times. CDR3 sequence: CASRPRDRGPPGEQYF. The CDR3 DNA is TGTGCCAGCAGGCCCCGGGACAGGGGGCCCCCAGGCGAGCAGTACTTC. The rearrangement joins TRBV28 to TRBJ2-7, with 12 bases aligning to TRBD1. J gave up 6 bases and V 6 bases, and 12 bases lay outside the gene matches. Looked up from germline, CDR1 is MDHEN and CDR2 is SYDVKM. The CDR3 is 16 amino acids.

This clonotype was detected once. It may be a read error: a sequence one base away is much more abundant. V and J are TRBV7-9 and TRBJ1-5, with D possibly matching TRBD1 (5 bases). Looked up from germline, CDR1 is SEHNR and CDR2 is FQNEAQ (reference sequence). V lost 5 bases to trimming and J lost 11 bases, with 16 bases between them. The CDR3 covers 13 residues. CDR3 in DNA: TGTGCCAGCAGCCCTAAAGAAGGGGTCACCCAGCATTTT. Its protein product is CASSPKEGVTQHF.

With respect to this clonotype: It may be a read error: a sequence one base away is much more abundant. The rearrangement uses TRBV12-3 or TRBV12-4 and TRBJ1-2; D is unclear. The V gene lost 5 bases and the J gene lost 4 bases, with 23 bases spanning the gap. The CDR3 covers 17 residues. CDR3 DNA: TGTGCCAGCAGTATGCCCCCCACAGCAGGAAAGATCTATGGCTACACCTTC. Amino acid sequence: CASSMPPTAGKIYGYTF.

In this sample, this clonotype turned up many times. J is TRBJ2-2 and V is TRBV6-2 or TRBV6-3; a possible D gene is TRBD2 (5 bases). Germline loops: CDR1 MNHEY, CDR2 SVGEGT. V was cut by 6 bases and J by 5 bases, with 10 bases left in between. There are 13 residues in the CDR3. In DNA form, the CDR3 reads TGTGCCAGCAGCCTACTAGAGACCGGGGAGCTGTTTTTT. It specifies CASSLLETGELFF.

As regards this clonotype: Possible read error: a much larger clone is one base away. This chain uses TRBV5-4 with TRBJ1-1, with D maybe TRBD1 (5 bases). Trimming shortened V by 3 bases and J by 5 bases, and 11 bases separated the two germline ends. The germline V gene encodes CDR1 SGHNT and CDR2 YYREEE (reference sequence). CDR3 size: 13 residues. CDR3 sequence: CASSYGGGTEAFF. CDR3 DNA sequence: TGTGCCAGCAGCTACGGGGGAGGGACTGAAGCTTTCTTT.

A note on this clonotype: Being one base from a much bigger clone, this may be a read error. The chain is built from TRBV16 and TRBJ1-2; D not certain. Germline CDR1 and CDR2: KGHSY and FQNENV. This CDR3 contains 17 residues. CDR3 loop: CASSFLWVVRKTYDYTF. Written as DNA, the CDR3 is TGTGCCAGCAGCTTTTTATGGGTCGTTAGAAAGACCTATGACTACACCTTC.

Details on this clonotype: A much larger clone lies a single base off, so this may be a read error. The J gene is TRBJ1-2, the V gene TRBV6-1; unclear D gene. V lost 5 bases and J 6 bases, leaving 25 bases between the germline ends. Looked up from germline, CDR1 is MNHNS and CDR2 is SASEGT. The CDR3 is made up of 17 amino acids. In nucleotides, the CDR3 is TGTGCCAGCAGTCCAACAGTCTCTATGCGAAAGACCCATGGCTACACCTTC. Amino acids: CASSPTVSMRKTHGYTF.

This clonotype was counted many times. The V gene is TRBV5-1, the J gene TRBJ2-7; TRBD2 matches at 7 bases. The V and J ends lost 0 bases and 5 bases, in that order; junction bases with no gene match: 5. This CDR3 comprises 14 residues. The germline V gene has CDR1 SGHRS and CDR2 YFSETQ. CDR3 in amino acids: CASSLGLAIDEQYF. The DNA for the CDR3 is TGCGCCAGCAGCTTGGGACTAGCTATTGACGAGCAGTACTTC.